The 25 T cell receptor beta chains reported below all come from one sample, sequenced in a study of PD-1 blockade in mismatch repair-deficient tumors. Here immunoSEQ multiplex PCR was the method, and the copy in TCRdb shows in-frame clones only, minus some. Counted here are 49,000 or so clones, 65% to 85% occurring once; the ten biggest clones make up over 7.5%. The sample here was peripheral blood, taken roughly 19 weeks after starting pembrolizumab. The receptor source for this set is an adult with mismatch repair-deficient cancer.

The chain couples TRBV7-2 to TRBJ1-1, with a tentative D call TRBD1 (5 bases). V dropped 7 bases and J dropped 0 bases, with 15 bases sitting between them. Germline loops: CDR1 SGHTA, CDR2 FQGNSA. This CDR3 is built from 15 residues. This CDR3 reads CASTWGPGMNTEAFF. The CDR3, as DNA: TGTGCCAGCACCTGGGGTCCAGGGATGAACACTGAAGCTTTCTTT.

J is TRBJ2-5 and V is TRBV5-1; D is unresolved. V lost 0 bases and J lost 0, with 12 bases in between. The CDR3 spans 16 residues. The germline V gene encodes CDR1 SGHRS and CDR2 YFSETQ. CDR3 sequence reads: CASSLDGRQYQETQYF. Here the CDR3 DNA reads TGCGCCAGCAGCTTGGATGGTCGGCAGTACCAAGAGACCCAGTACTTC.

J is TRBJ1-4 and V is TRBV6-4; unclear D gene. V lost 0 bases and J 2 bases, leaving 16 bases between the germline ends. From germline, CDR1 is MRHNA and CDR2 SNTAGT. This CDR3 is 18 amino acids long. The CDR3 spells CASSDSPGPSGTNEKLFF. For the CDR3, the DNA is TGTGCCAGCAGTGACTCCCCTGGCCCAAGTGGGACTAATGAAAAACTGTTTTTT.

V gene TRBV7-9 combines with J gene TRBJ1-1; D remains unclear. The germline V gene has CDR1 SEHNR and CDR2 FQNEAQ (reference sequence). V lost 1 base, J lost 8 bases, and 8 bases lay in between. This CDR3 spans 12 amino acids. CDR3 sequence reads: CASSLEAGEAFF. The CDR3 DNA follows: TGTGCCAGCAGCTTAGAAGCTGGGGAAGCTTTCTTT.

The genes are TRBV7-9 and TRBJ2-1, with TRBD1 matching 7 bases. Per germline, CDR1 SEHNR and CDR2 FQNEAQ (reference sequence). This CDR3 comprises 13 residues. Germline trimming cut 8 bases from V and 5 bases from J; bases unmatched to any gene: 6. The chain's CDR3 is CASHRTGDNEQFF. The CDR3 bases are TGTGCCAGCCACCGGACAGGAGACAATGAGCAGTTCTTC.

This chain connects TRBV18 to TRBJ2-5, with D unclear. Germline V gene sequence: CDR1 KGHSH, CDR2 LQKENI. The CDR3 totals 13 residues. V was pared by 0 bases and J by 5 bases, with 7 bases between. CDR3 sequence (DNA): TGTGCCAGCTCACCACCCGGGTTTGAGACCCAGTACTTC. Its protein is CASSPPGFETQYF.

In this sample, this clone turned up once. V and J are TRBV28 and TRBJ2-7; D is ambiguous. The CDR3 spans 14 residues. V was trimmed by 1 base and J by 3 bases, leaving 10 bases between them. The germline V gene has CDR1 MDHEN and CDR2 SYDVKM. The CDR3 sequence is CASSLLPGIYEQYF. The DNA for the CDR3 is TGTGCCAGCAGTTTATTGCCAGGAATCTACGAGCAGTACTTC.

The V call is TRBV7-9, the J call TRBJ2-7; perhaps TRBD2 as D (5 bases). The CDR3 extends over 13 amino acids. Trimming shortened V by 4 bases and J by 6 bases, and 13 bases separated the two germline ends. Germline CDR1 and CDR2: SEHNR and FQNEAQ (reference sequence). In nucleotides, the CDR3 is TGTGCCAGCAGCTGGGGAGAGTCCAGCGAGCAGTACTTC. Protein product: CASSWGESSEQYF.

This chain uses TRBV27 with TRBJ1-2, with 10 positions matching TRBD1. The V gene's germline CDR1 is MNHEY and CDR2 SMNVEV (reference sequence). Trimming at V came to 5 bases and at J to 2 bases, leaving 8 bases not matched to a gene. The CDR3 length is 16 residues. As DNA, the CDR3 is TGTGCCAGCAGTCACCAGACAGGGGGCGCCAACTATGGCTACACCTTC. Its protein is CASSHQTGGANYGYTF.

This clone was observed a single time. The chain is built from TRBV6-1 and TRBJ2-1; 11 bases are a match to TRBD2. Trimming at V came to 7 bases and at J to 8 bases, leaving 10 bases not matched to a gene. The germline V gene has CDR1 MNHNS and CDR2 SASEGT. There are 15 residues in the CDR3. CDR3 bases: TGTGCCAGCATCAGAACTAGCGGGAGTAGGGATGAGCAGTTCTTC. This translates into CASIRTSGSRDEQFF.

Only a few counts were recorded for this clone. The V call is TRBV19, the J call TRBJ1-4, with 11 bases lining up with TRBD1. The CDR3 runs 14 residues. J was trimmed by 6 bases and V by 3 bases; bases with no gene match: 0. The germline V gene has CDR1 LNHDA and CDR2 SQIVND (reference sequence). The CDR3 region is CASSMGQGDEKLFF. The CDR3 bases are TGTGCCAGTAGTATGGGACAGGGGGATGAAAAACTGTTTTTT.

This clone has a single count. V is TRBV25-1 and J is TRBJ1-5, with D hard to call. The CDR3 sequence is 13 residues long. Trimming took 4 bases from V and 4 from J, leaving 8 bases between them. CDR1 is MGHDK, CDR2 SYGVNS, per germline. The CDR3 sequence: CASSVGSNQPQHF. The CDR3 DNA reads TGTGCCAGCAGTGTGGGAAGTAATCAGCCCCAGCATTTT.

A few counts support this clone. CDR3 in amino acids: CASSPGQGTTEAFF. The CDR3 DNA reads as TGTGCCAGCAGCCCGGGACAGGGGACCACTGAAGCTTTCTTT. J is TRBJ1-1 and V is TRBV5-4; 10 bases match TRBD1. Germline V gene sequence: CDR1 SGHNT, CDR2 YYREEE (reference sequence). The V segment lost 4 bases and the J segment 4 bases; nucleotides outside the gene matches: 4. This CDR3 has 14 amino acids.

J is TRBJ2-2 and V is TRBV5-6; D is undetermined. V lost 2 bases and J 2 bases, leaving 7 bases between the germline ends. Germline-derived CDR1 and CDR2 are SGHDT and YYEEEE. The CDR3 extends over 14 amino acids. The CDR3: CASSFLPNTGELFF. CDR3 sequence (DNA): TGTGCCAGCAGCTTTCTACCAAACACCGGGGAGCTGTTTTTT. Using reference TRBV5-6 and TRBJ2-2 for the parts outside the CDR3, the full variable domain is DAGVTQSPTHLIKTRGQQVTLRCSPKSGHDTVSWYQQALGQGPQFIFQYYEEEERQRGNFPDRFSGHQFPNYSSELNVNALLLGDSALYLCASSFLPNTGELFFGEGSRLTVL.

The V gene is TRBV2, the J gene TRBJ1-1; D is unclear. Trimming left V 7 bases short and J 0 bases short, with 6 bases between. The CDR3 spans 12 residues. Germline CDR1 and CDR2: SNHLY and FYNNEI. CDR3 DNA sequence: TGTGCCAGCAATCGTATGAACACTGAAGCTTTCTTT. It codes for CASNRMNTEAFF.

In the case of this clone: One end of the junction fails to match germline, which may point to a read error. The V call is TRBV7-7, the J call TRBJ1-2; D gene unclear. The CDR3 contains 14 residues. CDR1 is SSHAT and CDR2 is FNYEAQ in the germline V gene (reference sequence). CDR3 loop: CASSPTATNYGYTF. DNA for the CDR3: TGTGCTAGCAGCCCAACAGCTACTAACTATGGCTACACCTTC.

V usage is TRBV6-5 and J usage is TRBJ2-7; 9 nucleotides align to TRBD1. After removal of 5 bases from V and 2 bases from J, the junction contained 7 bases not matched to a gene. There are 15 residues in the CDR3. The germline gives CDR1 MNHEY, CDR2 SVGAGI. The CDR3 DNA reads as TGTGCCAGCAGTCGAACCGGGACAGGGACCTACGAGCAGTACTTC. Its protein is CASSRTGTGTYEQYF.

The chain combines TRBV7-6 with TRBJ1-2; D is uncertain. The V end was cut by 2 bases, the J end by 0 bases, with 10 bases between. Looked up from germline, CDR1 is SGHVS and CDR2 is FNYEAQ. The CDR3 is made up of 15 amino acids. Here the CDR3 DNA reads TGTGCCAGCAGCTTATCGGCGGAACCTAACTATGGCTACACCTTC. It is translated as CASSLSAEPNYGYTF.

V usage is TRBV30 and J usage is TRBJ1-1; no reliable D call. Trimming shortened V by 3 bases and J by 2 bases, and 10 bases separated the two germline ends. The CDR3 contains 13 residues. CDR1 is GTSNPN and CDR2 is SVGIG in the germline V gene (reference sequence). CDR3 coding DNA: TGTGCCTGGAGCGCGACCGTTAACACTGAAGCTTTCTTT. Translation: CAWSATVNTEAFF. The variable domain in full, completed from reference TRBV30 and TRBJ1-1, reads SQTIHQWPATLVQPVGSPLSLECTVEGTSNPNLYWYRQAAGRGLQLLFYSVGIGQISSEVPQNLSASRPQDRQFILSSKKLLLSDSGFYLCAWSATVNTEAFFGQGTRLTVV.

CDR3 sequence (DNA): TGTGCCAGCAGCTTGAAGACTAGCGGGAGTCAGAGGACGCAGTATTTT. Translating it yields CASSLKTSGSQRTQYF. V gene TRBV5-6 combines with J gene TRBJ2-3; 12 bases are a match to TRBD2. The CDR3 consists of 16 residues. Germline CDR1 and CDR2: SGHDT and YYEEEE. Trimming at V came to 1 base and at J to 9 bases, leaving 9 bases not matched to a gene.

This clone was seen once. This rearrangement joins TRBV27 to TRBJ2-6, with 7 bases matching TRBD2. This CDR3 has 17 amino acids. Per germline, CDR1 MNHEY and CDR2 SMNVEV (reference sequence). V dropped 6 bases and J dropped 0; count of bases not matched to a gene: 8. The CDR3 here is CASSSAGKSSGANVLTF. The CDR3 DNA reads as TGTGCCAGCAGCTCAGCGGGAAAAAGCTCTGGGGCCAACGTCCTGACTTTC.

The genes are TRBV6-6 and TRBJ1-2; 7 positions agree with TRBD1. V gave up 5 bases and J gave up 7 bases; unmatched junction bases: 13. The germline gives CDR1 MNHNY, CDR2 SVGAGI (reference sequence). The CDR3 is made up of 15 amino acids. The CDR3 bases are TGTGCCAGCAGTCCGCAACCAGGGGGGCGAGGTGGCTACACCTTC. Protein: CASSPQPGGRGGYTF.

The chain is built from TRBV5-6 and TRBJ1-2; D may be TRBD1 (6 bases). The CDR3 runs 12 residues. From germline, CDR1 is SGHDT and CDR2 YYEEEE. Trimming took 0 bases from V and 7 from J, leaving 7 bases between them. The CDR3 DNA follows: TGTGCCAGCAGCTTGGACAGGGTTGGCTACACCTTC. Translated: CASSLDRVGYTF.

CDR3 DNA: TGTGCCAGCAGCCGGGGGGGACAGAGTCGGAATGAGCAGTTCTTC. Its translation is CASSRGGQSRNEQFF. V and J are TRBV5-6 and TRBJ2-1; tentative D call: TRBD2 (8 bases). The CDR3 sequence is 15 residues long. V was clipped by 4 bases and J by 7 bases, with 18 bases between them. Looked up from germline, CDR1 is SGHDT and CDR2 is YYEEEE.

This sequence joins TRBV7-9 and TRBJ2-3, with 9 bases that match TRBD2. The germline CDR1 and CDR2 sequences are SEHNR and FQNEAQ (reference sequence). V was clipped by 3 bases and J by 4 bases; unmatched bases: 8. The CDR3 has 16 amino acids. The CDR3 DNA is TGTGCCAGCAGCTTTTGGGTTAGCGGGAGCGCAGATACGCAGTATTTT. Residues: CASSFWVSGSADTQYF.